What follows is one T cell receptor (beta chain) and its context. Its target antigen remains unknown. Base qualities are not at hand, and no much larger clone is one base apart. Collaborating institutions collected whole blood in K2EDTA tubes following their own protocols. For TCRbeta analysis, collaborator samples were shipped as frozen whole blood, as isolated PBMCs, or as DNA extracted from either sample type. The immunoSEQ Assay, a bias-controlled multiplex PCR, was used to amplify TCRbeta CDR3 regions from genomic DNA. In the paper's pipeline: The number of nucleated cells in each sample was estimated by amplification of reference gene primers within the assay. To quantify the absolute abundance of each unique TCRbeta CDR3 rearrangement, sequence reads were collapsed and filtered. For each sample, productive Simpson clonality was calculated as the square root of Simpson's diversity index across productive rearrangements. Not all clones reach the TCRdb copy of this immuneACCESS table, which keeps in-frame sequences only. Checked studies attribute under half of the gap to unresolved V genes and leave the rest unexplained. V, J and clone size are those of that table, while D and trimming were read from the DNA. Counted in this sample were 200,000 to 250,000 clones; around three quarters of them appeared once. Of the sample, 5.5% to 7% falls within the top ten clones.

V loses 3 bases of germline sequence and J loses 0 bases, and the interval between the two ends is 8 bases. The cysteine opens and the phenylalanine closes a CDR3 of 13 amino acids. Here the CDR3 DNA is all that survives: 39 bases in frame from base 1. CDR1 and CDR2 are read off the germline V gene (reference sequence) as GTSNPN and SVGIG. This sample is drawn from a study of blood T cell repertoires in COVID-19 (dated by TCRdb to 2019 to 2021). Study-level background: Samples covering the acute and convalescent phases of COVID-19 were provided by collaborators in the United States, Italy and Spain. Where available, HLA class I and class II types were taken from metadata supplied by the sample provider and were not determined by assay-based typing. Sample metadata almost always included a de-identified subject ID, COVID-19 status, age in years and sex. Samples were obtained from the ongoing ImmuneRACE study (first 160 participants) and from about 1,300 subjects provided by 6 global collaborators. The repertoires were made available in a free public database intended to serve as a resource for research on the immune response to SARS-CoV-2. The material from the prospective study consisted of cDNA or gDNA derived from T cells, B-cell-depleted T cells, or PBMCs. Deeply sampled blood TCRbeta repertoires from subjects exposed to, actively infected with, or recovered from COVID-19 were included in the dataset. Points the paper makes about the study in general: How much clinical and demographic metadata was included differed by source and by participant, and the metadata was provided uncurated.

Recombination connected TRBV30 to TRBJ2-5; TRBD2 is a weak D gene call, 5 bases matching. This clonotype was obtained from a woman between 65 and 79 years old with acute or convalescent COVID-19. What was sequenced was peripheral blood. CDR3 protein: CAWRPGNQETQYF. The bases are TGTGCCTGGAGACCGGGGAACCAAGAGACCCAGTACTTC.